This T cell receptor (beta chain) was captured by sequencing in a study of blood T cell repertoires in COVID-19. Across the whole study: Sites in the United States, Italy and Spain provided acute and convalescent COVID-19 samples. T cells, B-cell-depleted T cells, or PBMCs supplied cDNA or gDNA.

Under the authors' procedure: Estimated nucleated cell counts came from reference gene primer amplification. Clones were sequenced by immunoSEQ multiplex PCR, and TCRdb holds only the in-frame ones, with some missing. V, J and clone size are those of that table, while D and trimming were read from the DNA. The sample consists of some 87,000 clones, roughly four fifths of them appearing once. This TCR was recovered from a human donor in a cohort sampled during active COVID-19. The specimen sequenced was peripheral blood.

The CDR3 coding sequence is TGTGCCAGCAGCTTATCCTACGGACAGCGAACTAATCAGCCCCAGCATTTT. Encoded protein: CASSLSYGQRTNQPQHF. The V call is TRBV7-8, the J call TRBJ1-5, with D maybe TRBD1 (6 bases). From germline, CDR1 is SGHVS and CDR2 FQNEAQ. CDR3 length equals 17 residues. V dropped 2 bases and J dropped 4 bases, with 18 bases sitting between them.